The entry below gives a single TCR beta chain sequence along with its context. This clonotype was seen repeatedly, ten times or more. What this receptor recognizes is not known. No base quality values were provided; no much bigger clone lies one nucleotide off. These data are taken from a study of CD8+CD57+ T cells in acquired aplastic anemia listed by TCRdb under 2018. With respect to the entire study: DNA extracted from sorted CD4+ and CD8+ cells had a mean of around 3.3 ug, with a range of roughly 0.18 to 27.4 ug. CD8+CD57+ expansion was defined as frequency above the mean frequency observed in healthy subjects.

Profiling of TCR beta VDJ combinations and CDR3 sequences used genomic DNA as the template. An Illumina HiSeq 2000 was used for TCR repertoire sequencing. As for the authors' bioinformatics: TRBV/TRBJ rearrangement plots, CDR3 size and DJ length profiles, and Simpson's diversity index were used to assess repertoires. The most abundant DNA sequence in the deep sequencing data was defined as the immunodominant clone. CDR3 amino acid sequences were screened for sharing across subjects and were compared with published repertoires and the VDJdb database. TCRdb cleaned the public reads at Q25 with fastp, built clones with MiXCR and kept in-frame beta chains. Merged by CDR3 protein, the rows form single entries marked with the most common genes and DNA. The V and J calls here are based on TCRdb, not the publication. This sample comprises approximately 130,000 distinct CDR3 sequences, approximately 36% of them detected only once. The ten biggest clones cover over 2% of the sample.

The CDR3 measures 14 amino acids from cysteine to phenylalanine. Only the CDR3 DNA stays, 42 bases, in frame from base 1. The junction shows trimming of 4 bases on V and 7 bases on J, plus 14 bases between the germline ends. On the study overall, not on this receptor specifically: Between patients and healthy controls, no significant difference in CD8+ Simpson's diversity was found (P=0.060). Around 30 CD8+ CDR3 sequences were found in both patients and controls but appeared to be highly expressed in patients and within the immunodominant clones of the patients.

The patients picked for sequencing were ones in whom flow cytometry had shown an expansion of CD8+CD57+ cells. Every patient had a diagnosis of severe acquired aplastic anemia based on International Study of Aplastic Anemia and Agranulocytosis and Camitta criteria. Patients had received no therapy at the time of blood sampling. The study deep-sequenced TCR repertoires of sorted CD4+ and CD8+ blood T cells from severe aplastic anemia patients and healthy subjects. In the USA, patient enrollment took place under clinicaltrials.gov protocols 00001620, 01623167, 00001397, 00071045, 00081523 and 00961064. Ficoll-Paque density gradient centrifugation was used to isolate peripheral blood mononuclear cells. Before DNA was extracted, CD4+ and CD8+ T cells were sorted using either FACS or magnetic beads.

The receptor was isolated from a human donor with aplastic anemia. The chain is encoded by TRBV12-3 or TRBV12-4 joined to TRBJ1-5; matching of 6 bases hints at TRBD1 as the D gene. Material for sequencing was sorted CD4+, CD8+, or CD8+CD57+ T cells (not recorded which) from PBMCs. The CDR3 sequence is CASSSGRGIQPQHF. The DNA is TGTGCCAGCAGTTCGGGCAGGGGTATACAGCCCCAGCATTTT.